This TCR beta chain was observed in a study of T cells in Graves' hyperthyroidism and ophthalmopathy. With 5 bases removed from V and 1 base from J, the gap between germline ends came to 11 bases. Per germline, CDR1 MNHEY and CDR2 SVGEGT. The CDR3 contains 14 residues. This clonotype has a count of ten or more. Authors of the study amplified TCR beta CDR3 regions from RNA transcripts. The HTBI primer set drove a first-round RT-PCR of the TCR CDR3. Via MiXCR, TCRdb re-called the multiplex PCR reads, giving one row per CDR3 protein. This sample has about 560,000 distinct CDR3 sequences, with over 15% found just once.

The receptor's source is a woman under 30 with Graves' hyperthyroidism. This sequence joins TRBV6-2 or TRBV6-3 and TRBJ1-1; no firm D call. The sequencing sample was made of blood. Here the CDR3 DNA reads TGTGCCAGCAGTACTCGACAAGGGAACACTGAAGCTTTCTTT. Its translation is CASSTRQGNTEAFF.